This entry describes one T cell receptor (beta chain). This CDR3 is built from 15 residues. Between the trimmed V and J ends, which lost 3 bases and 0 bases, there was a span of 10 bases. Germline V CDR1 and CDR2: SGHAT, FQNNGV. The data were taken from a study of T cell responses to AZD1222 COVID-19 vaccine. The data were produced by immunoSEQ multiplex PCR, yet TCRdb's version contains in-frame clones alone and is incomplete. The sample has more than 95,000 clones, roughly 93% seen once. This TCR derives from an adult in good health. This sequence joins TRBV11-2 and TRBJ2-3, with no clear D. The sequenced sample was peripheral blood, obtained on day 0 of AZD1222 vaccination. CDR3 bases: TGTGCCAGCAGCTTGGGCCGTTCTAGCACAGATACGCAGTATTTT. Residues: CASSLGRSSTDTQYF.